One and the same sample provided the 2 T cell receptor beta chains below, sequenced in a study of Ad26.COV2.S vaccination and SARS-CoV-2 variants. Treatment denoted: roughly 19 received Ad26.COV2.S at low or high dose, single or two shots; a few received placebo; per-sample allocation not given. Sample collection was performed on day 63 after the first vaccine or placebo injection. TCRdb's table, derived via immunoSEQ multiplex PCR, lists solely in-frame clones and lacks some. This repertoire shows about 680,000 clones, 80% to 90% found once; its top ten account for around 1.4%. The specimen comprised peripheral blood, sampled in a trial of Ad26.COV2.S vaccine versus placebo. The source is a person aged 18 to 59 who received the Ad26.COV2.S COVID-19 vaccine or a placebo.

The chain couples TRBV7-3 to TRBJ2-5; 11 bases fit TRBD2. The V gene's germline CDR1 is SGHTA and CDR2 FQGTGA. J gave up 3 bases and V 5 bases, and 5 bases lay outside the gene matches. This CDR3 region has 15 residues. The CDR3 sequence: CASSLSGLAEETQYF. The CDR3 DNA is TGTGCCAGCAGCCTCTCGGGACTAGCGGAAGAGACCCAGTACTTC.

The chain has TRBV4-3 and TRBJ1-1; TRBD1 agrees at 10 bases. Germline CDR1 LGHNA, CDR2 YSLEER. The V segment lost 3 bases and the J segment 5 bases; nucleotides outside the gene matches: 0. The CDR3 has 13 residues. Here the CDR3 reads CASSQDRGTEAFF. CDR3 in DNA: TGCGCCAGCAGCCAGGACAGGGGGACTGAAGCTTTCTTT.